Listed below are T cell receptor beta chains from one sample, sequenced in a study of beta chain features in type 1 diabetes. Using immunoSEQ multiplex PCR, the repertoire was profiled, and TCRdb retains in-frame clones only, with some absent. The sample consists of 850,000 to 900,000 clones, about 17% of them appearing once. Sequencing was performed on naive CD4+ T cells from blood. The receptor source for this set is a woman between 18 and 30 years old in good health. Both conserved end residues are trimmed from each CDR3. The order of the fields is clone size, J gene, V gene, CDR3 protein. Some rows have no size entry. The others give once, few or many, or a class for an expanded clone.

size: few
J: TRBJ2-1
V: TRBV7-2
CDR3: ASSLTSYNEQF

size: few
J: TRBJ2-1
V: TRBV11-2
CDR3: ASSLAHEQF

size: few
J: TRBJ2-7
V: TRBV7-2
CDR3: ASSLVRSEQY

size: few
J: TRBJ1-2
V: TRBV6-5
CDR3: ASSYSGRSWYGYT

size: NA
J: TRBJ1-4
V: TRBV5-4
CDR3: ASSSERREKLF

size: few
J: TRBJ2-2
V: TRBV28
CDR3: ASSLVMGAAGELF

size: NA
J: TRBJ2-5
V: TRBV5-1
CDR3: ASRTGDETQY

size: NA
J: TRBJ2-1
V: TRBV7-9
CDR3: ASSPATSGSDEQF

size: NA
J: TRBJ1-2
V: TRBV7-8
CDR3: ASSLAGQGYGYT

size: few
J: TRBJ2-1
V: TRBV7-9
CDR3: ASSYREGRGEQF

size: NA
J: TRBJ2-4
V: TRBV7-2
CDR3: ASSPGLARNIQY

size: NA
J: TRBJ2-5
V: TRBV28
CDR3: ASTSGILETQY

size: few
J: TRBJ1-3
V: TRBV4-3
CDR3: ASSQDGGCGNTIY

size: few
J: TRBJ2-2
V: TRBV27
CDR3: ASSLGQGGGELF

size: NA
J: TRBJ2-5
V: TRBV4-1
CDR3: ASSLRRAETQY

size: NA
J: TRBJ2-1
V: TRBV5-1
CDR3: ASSTGTSGYNEQF

size: NA
J: TRBJ2-3
V: TRBV5-1
CDR3: ASSLQVTDTQY

size: NA
J: TRBJ2-3
V: TRBV6-1
CDR3: ASSPREADTQY

size: few
J: TRBJ1-2
V: TRBV27
CDR3: ASSALANYGYT

size: NA
J: TRBJ2-7
V: TRBV10-3
CDR3: ATTQGGSYEQY

size: few
J: TRBJ2-1
V: TRBV18
CDR3: ASSGDKEQF

size: few
J: TRBJ2-7
V: TRBV2
CDR3: ATAGNTGYYEQY

size: few
J: TRBJ2-6
V: TRBV9
CDR3: ASSVASGQGSGANVLT

size: few
J: TRBJ2-5
V: TRBV6-1
CDR3: ASSLQSSGKETQY

size: few
J: TRBJ1-4
V: TRBV25-1
CDR3: ASSVRGPNEKLF

size: NA
J: TRBJ1-4
V: TRBV6-1
CDR3: ASSERGATNEKLF

size: few
J: TRBJ2-7
V: TRBV6-1
CDR3: ASTGEREQVYEQY

size: few
J: TRBJ2-7
V: TRBV19
CDR3: ASSYGGTRDEQY

size: few
J: TRBJ1-4
V: TRBV6-1
CDR3: ASSEIVTVQKLF

size: few
J: TRBJ2-1
V: TRBV19
CDR3: ASGQRDPEQF

size: few
J: TRBJ1-2
V: TRBV9
CDR3: ARQGGYGYT

size: few
J: TRBJ2-1
V: TRBV5-6
CDR3: ASSLVKRAGYNEQF